Each of the 3 T cell receptor beta chains below was sequenced from the same sample in a study of blood T cell repertoires in COVID-19. Data came from immunoSEQ multiplex PCR; TCRdb stores just in-frame clones and leaves some out. The table has under 250,000 clones, about nine tenths seen once. Specimen: peripheral blood. The receptors were gathered from a woman aged 60-75 years who had recovered from COVID-19.

V is TRBV5-1 and J is TRBJ2-2; 7 bases align to TRBD1. The CDR3 has 15 residues. The J segment lost 3 bases and the V segment lost 2 bases, leaving 4 bases of the junction unmatched. Germline V gene lookup returns CDR1 SGHRS and CDR2 YFSETQ. CDR3 amino acids: CASSLSGQHTGELFF. For the CDR3, the DNA is TGCGCCAGCAGCTTATCGGGACAGCACACCGGGGAGCTGTTTTTT.

The DNA of the CDR3 is TGTGCCACCAGTGATTCGACTAGCTCGGGAGAGACCCAGTACTTC. Protein product: CATSDSTSSGETQYF. The J gene is TRBJ2-5, the V gene TRBV24-1; 7 bases match TRBD2. The CDR3 loop spans 15 amino acids. Germline V gene lookup returns CDR1 KGHDR and CDR2 SFDVKD. V gave up 2 bases and J gave up 4 bases; unmatched junction bases: 6.

The chain is built from TRBV20-1 and TRBJ1-1; D is possibly TRBD1 (5 bases). Trimming pared 3 bases from V and 7 bases from J, leaving 12 bases between. The CDR3 is 12 amino acids. Per the germline V gene, CDR1 is DFQATT and CDR2 is SNEGSKA (reference sequence). The CDR3 here is CSASLGRHEAFF. The CDR3 DNA sequence: TGCAGTGCTAGTTTGGGGCGGCATGAAGCTTTCTTT.